This T cell receptor (beta chain) is drawn from a study of blood T cell repertoires in COVID-19. About the study: Both acute and convalescent COVID-19 samples were obtained from the United States, Italy and Spain.

Sequencing was performed with immunoSEQ multiplex PCR; in TCRdb, only in-frame clones are kept and a portion is missing. The data contain about 99,000 clones, 70% to 90% of them seen just once; the ten biggest clones take up around 2.2%. Germline V CDR1 and CDR2: MNHEY, SVGAGI. The CDR3 length is 11 residues. The V end lost 8 bases, the J end lost 4 bases, and 8 bases lay between the germline ends. The TCR originated in a man aged 50 to 60 with COVID-19, enrolled during active disease. Source material: peripheral blood. The chain links TRBV6-5 to TRBJ1-2, with a possible D match to TRBD1 (5 bases). CDR3 loop: CASGAVYGYTF. The CDR3 region has the DNA TGTGCCAGCGGGGCAGTCTATGGCTACACCTTC.